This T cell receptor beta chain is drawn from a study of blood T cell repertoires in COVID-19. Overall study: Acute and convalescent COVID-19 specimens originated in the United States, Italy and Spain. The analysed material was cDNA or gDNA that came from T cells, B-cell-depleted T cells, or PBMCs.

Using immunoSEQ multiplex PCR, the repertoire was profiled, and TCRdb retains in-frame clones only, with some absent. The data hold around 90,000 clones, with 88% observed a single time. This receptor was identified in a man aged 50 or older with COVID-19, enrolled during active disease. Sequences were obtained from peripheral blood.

The CDR3 is CASSYTGSAGELFF. The CDR3 coding sequence is TGTGCCAGCAGTTACACAGGGAGCGCCGGGGAGCTGTTTTTT. The rearrangement uses TRBV6-2 or TRBV6-3 and TRBJ2-2; tentative D call: TRBD1 (6 bases). Germline CDR1 reads MNHEY; CDR2 reads SVGEGT. Trimming cost V 2 bases and J 6 bases, with 10 bases left between them. The CDR3 extends over 14 amino acids.